This T cell receptor beta chain comes out of a study of PD-1 blockade in mismatch repair-deficient tumors. Study-level findings and limits: Tumor-resident clones, often undetectable pretreatment in blood, expanded then contracted after pembrolizumab.

Three pembrolizumab responders had their TCRs sequenced. The protocol was immunoSEQ multiplex PCR, while the TCRdb copy is restricted to in-frame clones and leaves out a portion. The data show approximately 25,000 clones, with 65% to 85% seen just once and over 20% held by the top ten. Trimming at V came to 4 bases and at J to 2 bases, leaving 8 bases not matched to a gene. The length of the CDR3 is 15 residues. Germline assignment: CDR1 SGDLS and CDR2 YYNGEE. With respect to this clone: No antigen is known for it.

This specimen was peripheral blood, taken 12 weeks after starting pembrolizumab. This chain joins TRBV9 and TRBJ2-5, with TRBD2 matching 7 bases. The origin of this receptor is an adult with mismatch repair-deficient cancer. The CDR3 spells CASSPGGGTQETQYF. The CDR3 DNA sequence: TGTGCCAGCAGCCCGGGGGGTGGGACGCAAGAGACCCAGTACTTC.